The text below deals with one TCR beta chain. Its antigen is still unknown. TCRdb independently ran MiXCR on the reads; one entry per CDR3 protein. The sample consists of about 830,000 distinct CDR3 sequences, around a third of them appearing once. This sample was included in a study of T cell repertoires in cytomegalovirus infection. The study, taken as a whole, reports: Ex vivo responses were dominated by HLA-C-restricted CMV-specific TCR beta clonotypes.

V was clipped by 6 bases and J by 11 bases, with 17 bases between them. The CDR3 is made up of 12 amino acids. Germline CDR1 reads MNHEY; CDR2 reads SMNVEV (reference sequence). This sequence originates from a human donor in good health (CMV status not recorded). Some clones in this sample may be carry-over from other donors' samples. The V and J genes are TRBV27 and TRBJ2-7, with a weak D call TRBD2 (6 bases). The sequences come from cultured CD8+ T cells from PBMCs, collected from culture after CMV antigen stimulation. CDR3 sequence (DNA): TGTGCCAGCAGCCGCCGAGGGCCGGGGGAGTACTTC. Protein sequence: CASSRRGPGEYF.